This T cell receptor beta chain came from a study of blood T cell repertoires in COVID-19. The CDR3 contains 13 residues. The germline V gene has CDR1 SGHTA and CDR2 FQGTGA. The V and J ends lost 2 bases and 0 bases respectively, with 4 bases between them. Measured with immunoSEQ multiplex PCR; TCRdb has only the in-frame clones, and not every one. The sample yields about 76,000 clones, about 93% seen once. The TCR originated in a human donor in a cohort sampled during active COVID-19. Specimen: peripheral blood. The rearrangement uses TRBV7-3 and TRBJ1-1; D unclear. In DNA, the CDR3 is TGTGCCAGCAGCTTACTAGTGAACACTGAAGCTTTCTTT. Its protein product is CASSLLVNTEAFF.